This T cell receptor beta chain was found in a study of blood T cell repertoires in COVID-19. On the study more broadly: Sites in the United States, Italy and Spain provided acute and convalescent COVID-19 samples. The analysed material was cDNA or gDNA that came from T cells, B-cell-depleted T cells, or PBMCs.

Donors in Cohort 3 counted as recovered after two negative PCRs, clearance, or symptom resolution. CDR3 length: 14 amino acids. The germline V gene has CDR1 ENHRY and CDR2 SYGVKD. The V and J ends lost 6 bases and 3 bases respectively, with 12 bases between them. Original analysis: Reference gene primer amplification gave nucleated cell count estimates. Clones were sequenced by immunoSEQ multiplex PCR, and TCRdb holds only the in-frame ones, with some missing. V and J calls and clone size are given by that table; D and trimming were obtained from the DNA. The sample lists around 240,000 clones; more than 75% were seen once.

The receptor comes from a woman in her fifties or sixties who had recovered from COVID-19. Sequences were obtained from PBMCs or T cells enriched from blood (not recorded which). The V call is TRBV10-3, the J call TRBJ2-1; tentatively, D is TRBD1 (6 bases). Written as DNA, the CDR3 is TGTGCCATCAGCCCGAAGGACAGCTACAATGAGCAGTTCTTC. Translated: CAISPKDSYNEQFF.